Reported below is one T cell receptor beta chain. Treatment noted: some 20 received Ad26.COV2.S at low or high dose, single or two shots; roughly five received placebo; per-sample allocation not given. Sampling happened 63 days after the first vaccine or placebo injection. The source of the sample is a study of Ad26.COV2.S vaccination and SARS-CoV-2 variants. Study information: The donor participated in the COV1001 trial, in its Ad26.COV2.S arm.

CDR3 size: 13 residues. Germline CDR1 and CDR2: SEHNR and FQNEAQ (reference sequence). V lost 2 bases and J lost 4, with 8 bases in between. TCRdb's table, derived via immunoSEQ multiplex PCR, lists solely in-frame clones and lacks some. This table holds hundreds of thousands of clones, 75% to 95% found once. This sequence originates from a person between 18 and 60 years old who received the Ad26.COV2.S COVID-19 vaccine or a placebo. The rearrangement links TRBV7-9 to TRBJ1-2; a possible D gene is TRBD1 (5 bases). Sequencing was performed on peripheral blood, taken in a trial of Ad26.COV2.S vaccine versus placebo. The chain's CDR3 is CASSLQGTYGYTF. In DNA form, the CDR3 reads TGTGCCAGCAGCTTACAGGGAACCTATGGCTACACCTTC.